This TCR beta chain was obtained from a study of T cell responses to AZD1222 COVID-19 vaccine. Across the study: Doses given second, at about 4 or about 12 weeks, were pooled. Notes on the study in general: With two AZD1222 doses given, Spike-specific TCR breadth and depth both rose. The sample set comprised mostly white British donors with more females, and clonal diversity was possibly underestimated. Across the whole spike, CD4 TCRs peaked at regions 160-218 and 743-854.

Assay: immunoSEQ multiplex PCR; the TCRdb copy retains only in-frame clones and omits some. Of 110,000 to 150,000 clones detected, 80% to 90% appear once; the ten largest clones hold roughly 1.7%. With regard to this clone: Antigen unknown.

The sequence came from an adult in good health. The sequences come from peripheral blood, collected on day 0 of AZD1222 vaccination.

CDR3 sequence: CASSLRGLSNQPQHF. The CDR3 nucleotides are TGTGCCAGCAGTTTAAGGGGGTTGAGCAATCAGCCCCAGCATTTT. The chain combines TRBV28 with TRBJ1-5, with D possibly being TRBD1 (6 bases). The germline gives CDR1 MDHEN, CDR2 SYDVKM. V dropped 2 bases and J dropped 1 base, with 9 bases sitting between them. The CDR3 consists of 15 residues.